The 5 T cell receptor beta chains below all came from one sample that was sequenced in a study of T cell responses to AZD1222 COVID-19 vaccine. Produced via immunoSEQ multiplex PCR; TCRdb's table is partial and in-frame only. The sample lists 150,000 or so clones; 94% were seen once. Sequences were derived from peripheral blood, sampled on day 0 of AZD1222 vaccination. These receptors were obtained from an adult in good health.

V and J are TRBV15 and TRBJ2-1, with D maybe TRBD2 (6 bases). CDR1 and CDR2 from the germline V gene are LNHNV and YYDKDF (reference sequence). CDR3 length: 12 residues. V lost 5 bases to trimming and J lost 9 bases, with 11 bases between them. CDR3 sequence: CATSSRGVEQFF. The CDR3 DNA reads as TGTGCCACCAGCTCCCGCGGGGTTGAGCAGTTCTTC.

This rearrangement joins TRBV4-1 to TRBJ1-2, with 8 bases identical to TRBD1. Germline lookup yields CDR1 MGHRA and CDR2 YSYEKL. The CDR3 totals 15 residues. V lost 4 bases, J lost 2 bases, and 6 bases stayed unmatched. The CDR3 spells CASSLPRQGNYGYTF. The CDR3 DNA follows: TGCGCCAGCAGCCTCCCCCGACAGGGGAACTATGGCTACACCTTC.

CDR3 in amino acids: CASSALDRHTDTQYF. As DNA, the CDR3 is TGTGCCAGCAGCGCCTTGGACCGTCACACAGATACGCAGTATTTT. The chain recombines TRBV6-5 with TRBJ2-3; D uncertain. CDR3 length: 15 residues. Germline V gene data show CDR1 as MNHEY and CDR2 as SVGAGI. Trimming cost V 6 bases and J 2 bases, with 15 bases left between them.

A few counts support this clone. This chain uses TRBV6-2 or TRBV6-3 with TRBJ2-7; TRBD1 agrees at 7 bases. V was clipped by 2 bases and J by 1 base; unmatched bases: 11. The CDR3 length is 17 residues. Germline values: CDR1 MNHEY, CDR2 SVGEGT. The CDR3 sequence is CASSYGDRPLWSYEQYF. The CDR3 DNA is TGTGCCAGCAGTTACGGGGACAGACCCCTTTGGTCCTACGAGCAGTACTTC.

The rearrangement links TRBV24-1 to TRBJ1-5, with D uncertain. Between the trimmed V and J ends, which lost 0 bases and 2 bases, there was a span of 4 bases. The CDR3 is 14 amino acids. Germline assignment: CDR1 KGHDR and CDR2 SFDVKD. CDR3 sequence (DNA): TGTGCCACCAGTGATTTGCGGGGCAATCAGCCCCAGCATTTT. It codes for CATSDLRGNQPQHF.